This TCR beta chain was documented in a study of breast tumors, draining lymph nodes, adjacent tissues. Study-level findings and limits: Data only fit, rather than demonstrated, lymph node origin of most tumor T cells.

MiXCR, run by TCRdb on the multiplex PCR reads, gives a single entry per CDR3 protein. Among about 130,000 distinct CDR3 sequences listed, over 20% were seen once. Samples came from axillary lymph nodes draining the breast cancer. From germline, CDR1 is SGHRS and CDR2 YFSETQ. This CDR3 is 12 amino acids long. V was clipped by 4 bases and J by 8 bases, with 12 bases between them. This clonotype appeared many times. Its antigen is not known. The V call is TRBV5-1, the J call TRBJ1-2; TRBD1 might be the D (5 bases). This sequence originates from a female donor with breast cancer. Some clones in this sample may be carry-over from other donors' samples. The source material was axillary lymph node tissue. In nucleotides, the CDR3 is TGCGCCAGCAGCACGGGGCCGGAGGGCTACACCTTC. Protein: CASSTGPEGYTF.